A single sample is the source of the 5 T cell receptor beta chains below, sequenced in a study of cytomegalovirus exposure and HLA in healthy donors. PCR employed 60 Vbeta and 13 Jbeta primers. TCRdb keeps only in-frame clones here, not all; method: immunoSEQ multiplex PCR. This table holds roughly 100,000 clones, roughly 60% found once. Source material: PBMCs. The source of these receptors is a human donor in good health.

The rearrangement uses TRBV28 and TRBJ1-1; 8 bases align to TRBD1. Losses at the gene ends were 6 bases for V and 5 bases for J; bases not matched to a gene: 14. Germline values: CDR1 MDHEN, CDR2 SYDVKM. This CDR3 is 16 amino acids long. The CDR3 nucleotides read TGTGCCAGCAGCGAAGGACAGGGTGGTCTGGTTACTGAAGCTTTCTTT. It specifies CASSEGQGGLVTEAFF.

This clone came up a few times. V and J are TRBV19 and TRBJ2-7; D might be TRBD1 (6 bases). Trimming removed 7 bases from V and 6 bases from J, with 13 bases in between. The V gene's germline CDR1 is LNHDA and CDR2 SQIVND (reference sequence). The CDR3 runs to 12 residues. CDR3 DNA: TGTGCCAGTAAAGGGACATCTCTCGAGCAGTACTTC. This translates into CASKGTSLEQYF.

The rearrangement uses TRBV19 and TRBJ2-7, with 11 bases identical to TRBD2. V shed 5 bases and J 4 bases; nucleotides not matched to a gene: 7. The length of the CDR3 is 15 residues. Per germline, CDR1 LNHDA and CDR2 SQIVND (reference sequence). The CDR3 sequence is CASSPTSGSVYEQYF. The CDR3 DNA is TGTGCCAGTAGTCCTACTAGCGGGAGCGTGTACGAGCAGTACTTC.

This clone appeared a single time. V is TRBV30 and J is TRBJ2-1; maybe TRBD1 (6 bases). Germline CDR1 GTSNPN, CDR2 SVGIG (reference sequence). V lost 3 bases to trimming and J lost 7 bases, with 13 bases between them. The CDR3 has 13 amino acids. In DNA form, the CDR3 reads TGTGCCTGGAGCCCGGGACACTTGAATGAGCAGTTCTTC. Its translation: CAWSPGHLNEQFF.

CDR3 sequence reads: CASRSWGLADNNEQFF. The CDR3 region has the DNA TGTGCCAGCAGGTCATGGGGACTAGCGGACAACAATGAGCAGTTCTTC. This sequence joins TRBV28 and TRBJ2-1, with 11 bases fitting TRBD2. The V segment lost 6 bases and the J segment 5 bases; nucleotides outside the gene matches: 9. Looked up from germline, CDR1 is MDHEN and CDR2 is SYDVKM. The CDR3 contains 16 residues.